This T cell receptor beta chain stems from a study of blood T cell repertoires in COVID-19. Study background: T cells, B-cell-depleted T cells, or PBMCs provided the cDNA or gDNA that served as material.

Produced via immunoSEQ multiplex PCR; TCRdb's table is partial and in-frame only. The profile shows approximately 250,000 clones, 80% to 90% of them singletons. Germline CDR1 SGHTA, CDR2 FQGNSA. The V and J ends lost 4 bases and 7 bases respectively, with 10 bases between them. The CDR3 totals 13 residues. Enrolled through a virtual design, the participants were between roughly 18 and 90 years of age and came from under 25 US areas. The sample taken for sequencing was PBMCs or T cells enriched from blood (not recorded which). The chain employs TRBV7-2 and TRBJ2-2, with D uncertain. This TCR was sampled from a woman aged 25 to 45 with acute COVID-19. This CDR3 is CASSSIIHGELFF. The DNA for the CDR3 is TGTGCCAGCAGCTCTATAATCCACGGGGAGCTGTTTTTT.